This is a list of T cell receptor beta chains from one sample in a study of chemoradiotherapy in HPV16-positive cancers. Profiled with immunoSEQ multiplex PCR; TCRdb holds only in-frame clones, not every one. The table lists 6,000 to 9,500 clones, roughly 80% of them singletons, with roughly 6.5% in the top ten. The sequencing here drew on tumor tissue, taken from a patient who underwent chemoradiotherapy. Every receptor here comes from a human donor with HPV-associated anogenital cancer. CDR3s leave out the opening cysteine and the closing phenylalanine or tryptophan.

j_call: TRBJ2-7
v_call: TRBV2
cdr3_aa: ASSEGTTYEQY

j_call: TRBJ1-2
v_call: TRBV2
cdr3_aa: ASSEGAFSSGYT

j_call: TRBJ1-2
v_call: TRBV6-5
cdr3_aa: ASTPRDRFRGYT

j_call: TRBJ2-7
v_call: TRBV5-1
cdr3_aa: ASSTSGRDYEQY

j_call: TRBJ2-1
v_call: TRBV29-1
cdr3_aa: SVELYNEQF

j_call: TRBJ2-3
v_call: TRBV28
cdr3_aa: ASKHPWARDQGRDTQY

j_call: TRBJ2-1
v_call: TRBV10-3
cdr3_aa: AISGGTDYNEQF

j_call: TRBJ1-5
v_call: TRBV5-6
cdr3_aa: ASSLFNRENQPQH

j_call: TRBJ1-2
v_call: TRBV2
cdr3_aa: ASSVRQGDPGYT

j_call: TRBJ2-7
v_call: TRBV7-2
cdr3_aa: ASSLGTNSYEQY